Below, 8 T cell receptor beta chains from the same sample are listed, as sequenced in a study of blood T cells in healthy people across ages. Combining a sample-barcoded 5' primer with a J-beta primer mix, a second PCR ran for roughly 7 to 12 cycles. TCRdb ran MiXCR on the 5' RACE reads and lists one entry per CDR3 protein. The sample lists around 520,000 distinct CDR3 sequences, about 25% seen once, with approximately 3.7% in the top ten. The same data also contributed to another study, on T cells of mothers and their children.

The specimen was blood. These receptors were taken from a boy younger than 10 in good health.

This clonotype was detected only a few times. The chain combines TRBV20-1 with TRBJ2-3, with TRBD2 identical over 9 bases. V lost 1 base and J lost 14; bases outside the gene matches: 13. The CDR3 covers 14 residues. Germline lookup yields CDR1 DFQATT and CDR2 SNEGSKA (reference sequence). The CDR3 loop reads CSARGGRGYGPLYF. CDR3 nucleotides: TGCAGTGCTAGAGGCGGGAGGGGATACGGGCCCTTGTATTTT.

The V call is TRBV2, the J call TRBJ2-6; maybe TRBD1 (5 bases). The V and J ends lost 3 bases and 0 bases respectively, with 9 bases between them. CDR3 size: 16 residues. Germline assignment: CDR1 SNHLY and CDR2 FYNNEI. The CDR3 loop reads CASSEDISSGANVLTF. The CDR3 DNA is TGTGCCAGCAGTGAGGACATCTCCTCTGGGGCCAACGTCCTGACTTTC.

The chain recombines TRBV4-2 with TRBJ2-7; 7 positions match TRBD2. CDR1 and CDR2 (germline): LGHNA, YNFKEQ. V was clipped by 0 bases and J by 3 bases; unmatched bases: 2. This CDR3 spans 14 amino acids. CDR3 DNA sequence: TGTGCCAGCAGCCAAGAGGCGGGGGACTACGAGCAGTACTTC. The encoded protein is CASSQEAGDYEQYF.

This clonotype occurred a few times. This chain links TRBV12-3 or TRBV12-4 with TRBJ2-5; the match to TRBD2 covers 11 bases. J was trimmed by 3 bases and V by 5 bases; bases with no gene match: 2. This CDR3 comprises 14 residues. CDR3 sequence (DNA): TGTGCCAGCAGTAAGGGACTAGCGGAAGAGACCCAGTACTTC. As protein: CASSKGLAEETQYF.

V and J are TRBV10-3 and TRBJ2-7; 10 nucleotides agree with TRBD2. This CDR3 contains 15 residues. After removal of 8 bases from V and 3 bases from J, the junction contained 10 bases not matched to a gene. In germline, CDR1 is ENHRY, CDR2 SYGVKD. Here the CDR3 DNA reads TGTGCCATCGGGGGGAACCTAGCGGGAGACTACGAGCAGTACTTC. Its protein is CAIGGNLAGDYEQYF.

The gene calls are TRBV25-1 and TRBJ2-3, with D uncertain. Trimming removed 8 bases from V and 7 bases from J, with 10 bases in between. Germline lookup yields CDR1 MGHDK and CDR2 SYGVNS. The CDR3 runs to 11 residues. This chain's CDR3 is CASEIGYTQYF. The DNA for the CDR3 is TGTGCCAGCGAAATCGGTTATACGCAGTATTTT.

Here the CDR3 DNA reads TGCAGCGTTGATGACAACTTGAACACTGAAGCTTTCTTT. Encoded protein: CSVDDNLNTEAFF. V is TRBV29-1 and J is TRBJ1-1; D not resolved. The CDR3 contains 13 residues. Germline CDR1 SQVTM, CDR2 ANQGSEA. V lost 3 bases, J lost 0 bases, and 8 bases lay in between.

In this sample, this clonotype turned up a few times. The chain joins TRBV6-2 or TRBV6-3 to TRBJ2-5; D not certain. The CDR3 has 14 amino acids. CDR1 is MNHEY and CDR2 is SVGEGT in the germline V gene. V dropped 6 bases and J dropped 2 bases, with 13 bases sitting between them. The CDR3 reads CASRPLAFQETQYF. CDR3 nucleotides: TGTGCCAGCAGGCCGCTCGCGTTTCAAGAGACCCAGTACTTC.